Following are 32 T cell receptor beta chains from one sample sequenced in a study of T cells in localized non-small cell lung cancer. The table came from immunoSEQ multiplex PCR; TCRdb's copy has only in-frame clones and leaves some out. The table has roughly 20,000 clones, roughly 83% seen once. Sequencing used peripheral blood, obtained before any cancer treatment. The receptors come from a man between 40 and 70 years old with stage I lung adenocarcinoma.

The genes are TRBV5-7 and TRBJ2-7; 8 nucleotides agree with TRBD1. TRBV5-7 has ORF status, its function being uncertain. The CDR3 spans 14 residues. The ends lost 0 bases at V and 4 bases at J; junction bases unmatched: 3. CDR3 sequence reads: CASSLGTGRYEQYF. The DNA of the CDR3 is TGTGCCAGCAGCTTGGGGACAGGGAGGTACGAGCAGTACTTC.

The chain employs TRBV30 and TRBJ1-2, with 10 bases matching TRBD1. The ends lost 3 bases at V and 14 bases at J; junction bases unmatched: 9. Germline CDR1 and CDR2: GTSNPN and SVGIG (reference sequence). CDR3 length: 12 residues. The CDR3 DNA sequence: TGTGCCTGGAGCGACAGGGGGCGACTAAAAACCTTC. The encoded protein is CAWSDRGRLKTF. Filled out from reference TRBV30 and TRBJ1-2, the complete variable domain reads SQTIHQWPATLVQPVGSPLSLECTVEGTSNPNLYWYRQAAGRGLQLLFYSVGIGQISSEVPQNLSASRPQDRQFILSSKKLLLSDSGFYLCAWSDRGRLKTFGSGTRLTVV.

The chain links TRBV5-1 to TRBJ2-5, with D possibly matching TRBD2 (5 bases). Trimming took 6 bases from V and 4 from J, leaving 16 bases between them. The length of the CDR3 is 14 residues. The germline V gene has CDR1 SGHRS and CDR2 YFSETQ. The CDR3 reads CASNGGTPVETQYF. CDR3 DNA sequence: TGCGCCAGCAATGGAGGAACCCCCGTAGAGACCCAGTACTTC.

This clone was detected only a few times. V gene TRBV21-1 combines with J gene TRBJ2-7; TRBD2 reflects the table's D call only, with no check against the DNA. TRBV21-1 is noted as a pseudogene. The CDR3 is made up of 19 amino acids. CDR3 amino acids: CASSKFPLSAGGPNYEQYF. DNA of the CDR3: TGTGCCAGCAGCAAATTTCCCCTGAGTGCGGGGGGGCCGAATTACGAGCAGTACTTC.

About this clone: This specimen includes other DNA sequences encoding the same CDR3. The chain carries TRBV7-9 and TRBJ2-3, with D uncertain. Germline CDR1 reads SEHNR; CDR2 reads FQNEAQ (reference sequence). The ends were cut back, 4 bases at V and 4 bases at J, with 9 bases in the middle. The CDR3 is 13 amino acids. CDR3 region: CASSYSGADTQYF. CDR3 sequence (DNA): TGTGCCAGCAGCTACTCTGGCGCAGATACGCAGTATTTT.

The rearrangement links TRBV6-6 to TRBJ1-4; D is unresolved. Germline V gives CDR1 MNHNY, CDR2 SVGAGI (reference sequence). The CDR3 has 12 residues. Deletions cut 4 bases from V and 6 bases from J, with 6 bases between. CDR3 loop: CASSSAYEKLFF. CDR3 nucleotides: TGTGCCAGCAGTTCCGCTTATGAAAAACTGTTTTTT.

This clone was counted a single time. CDR3 DNA sequence: TGCGCCAGCAGCCCGGACAGGGCGAGCTATGGCTACACCTTC. This translates into CASSPDRASYGYTF. The chain carries TRBV5-1 and TRBJ1-2, with TRBD1 identical over 8 bases. Germline trimming cut 4 bases from V and 4 bases from J; bases unmatched to any gene: 6. The CDR3 is 14 residues long. Germline CDR1 is SGHRS and CDR2 is YFSETQ.

This chain joins TRBV5-1 and TRBJ2-1; possibly TRBD2 for D (6 bases). This CDR3 has 15 amino acids. Germline-derived CDR1 and CDR2 are SGHRS and YFSETQ. Trimming took off 4 bases at V and 2 bases at J, with 13 bases between the two ends. Here the CDR3 reads CASSPPSGPYNEQFF. CDR3 nucleotide sequence: TGCGCCAGCAGCCCGCCGAGCGGGCCCTACAATGAGCAGTTCTTC.

V is TRBV5-8 and J is TRBJ1-3; D is uncertain. The V gene lost 7 bases and the J gene lost 4 bases, with 9 bases spanning the gap. Per germline, CDR1 SGHTS and CDR2 YDEGEE. The CDR3 is 12 residues long. The CDR3 DNA sequence: TGTGCCAGCCCGGCCAAGGGAAACACCATATATTTT. This translates into CASPAKGNTIYF.

The V gene is TRBV7-2, the J gene TRBJ2-6, with 10 positions matching TRBD1. V dropped 5 bases and J dropped 3; count of bases not matched to a gene: 10. The germline CDR1 and CDR2 sequences are SGHTA and FQGNSA. The CDR3 spans 18 residues. CDR3 region: CASSQLVTGGFGANVLTF. CDR3 nucleotides: TGTGCCAGCAGCCAACTAGTGACAGGGGGCTTTGGGGCCAACGTCCTGACTTTC.

The V gene is TRBV7-2, the J gene TRBJ2-7; no firm D call. This CDR3 comprises 13 residues. Germline V gene sequence: CDR1 SGHTA, CDR2 FQGNSA. Trimming left V 5 bases short and J 5 bases short, with 13 bases between. The CDR3 reads CASSPPYLDEQYF. The DNA for the CDR3 is TGTGCCAGCAGCCCGCCGTATCTCGACGAGCAGTACTTC.

The V gene is TRBV7-2, the J gene TRBJ2-5; 9 bases map to TRBD1. The J call may be in error: the DNA end matches TRBJ2-7 better. Germline values: CDR1 SGHTA, CDR2 FQGNSA. This CDR3 has 15 amino acids. For the CDR3, the DNA is TGTGCCAGCAGCCCAGCCGGGACAGGGTACTACGAGCAGTACTTC. Its protein product is CASSPAGTGYYEQYF.

The chain recombines TRBV7-2 with TRBJ2-5; 7 bases agree with TRBD2. The germline CDR1 and CDR2 sequences are SGHTA and FQGNSA. After removal of 5 bases from V and 4 bases from J, the junction contained 4 bases not matched to a gene. CDR3 length: 13 amino acids. This CDR3 is CASSRGELETQYF. The CDR3 DNA reads TGTGCCAGCAGCCGGGGGGAGCTAGAGACCCAGTACTTC. The variable domain in full, completed from reference TRBV7-2 and TRBJ2-5, reads GAGVSQSPSNKVTEKGKDVELRCDPISGHTALYWYRQSLGQGLEFLIYFQGNSAPDKSGLPSDRFSAERTGGSVSTLTIQRTQQEDSAVYLCASSRGELETQYFGPGTRLLVL.

The J gene is TRBJ2-7, the V gene TRBV4-1; 9 nucleotides agree with TRBD1. CDR3 length: 16 amino acids. With 1 base clipped from V and 2 bases from J, the junction kept 6 bases outside the gene matches. Germline V CDR1 and CDR2: MGHRA, YSYEKL. CDR3 protein: CASSQVLWDRAYEQYF. CDR3 bases: TGCGCCAGCAGCCAAGTCCTATGGGACAGGGCCTACGAGCAGTACTTC.

This rearrangement joins TRBV4-1 to TRBJ2-5; 10 nucleotides agree with TRBD2. The CDR3 runs to 15 residues. The V gene's germline CDR1 is MGHRA and CDR2 YSYEKL. V lost 3 bases to trimming and J lost 4 bases; unmatched junction nucleotides: 5. CDR3 sequence (DNA): TGCGCCAGCAGCCACCGTCTAGCGGGAGTAGAGACCCAGTACTTC. Protein product: CASSHRLAGVETQYF.

The chain has TRBV7-9 and TRBJ2-7; weak D call: TRBD2 (6 bases). This CDR3 region has 13 residues. The V end was cut by 6 bases, the J end by 4 bases, with 13 bases between. Germline loops: CDR1 SEHNR, CDR2 FQNEAQ (reference sequence). The CDR3 sequence is CASSPGETYEQYF. The CDR3 DNA follows: TGTGCCAGCAGTCCGGGAGAGACTTACGAGCAGTACTTC.

DNA for the CDR3: TGTGCCAGCAGCGCGACCCCCAATGAGCAGTTCTTC. Translated, it gives CASSATPNEQFF. This rearrangement joins TRBV9 to TRBJ2-1; D is ambiguous. Germline CDR1 is SGDLS and CDR2 is YYNGEE. V shed 3 bases and J shed 6 bases, with 7 bases lying between them. The CDR3 runs 12 residues.

The CDR3 loop is CASLGGPSYEQYF. In DNA form, the CDR3 reads TGTGCCAGCCTGGGGGGTCCGTCCTACGAGCAGTACTTC. The chain uses TRBV28 and TRBJ2-7; tentative D call: TRBD2 (6 bases). V gave up 8 bases and J gave up 1 base, with 12 bases separating them. The CDR3 covers 13 residues. Germline V gene data show CDR1 as MDHEN and CDR2 as SYDVKM.

A remark on this clone: An end of the junction differs from the germline gene, which may be a read error. This rearrangement joins TRBV5-3 to TRBJ1-1; D not resolved. TRBV5-3 carries the ORF label, with uncertain function. The CDR3 length is 15 residues. This chain's CDR3 is CASSLIGRGNTEAFF. The CDR3 region has the DNA TGTGCCAGCAGCTTGATTGGTAGAGGGAACACTGAAGCTTTCTTT.

The chain is built from TRBV9 and TRBJ2-5; D is undetermined. Trimming took 3 bases from V and 5 from J, leaving 8 bases between them. The germline CDR1 and CDR2 sequences are SGDLS and YYNGEE. The CDR3 spans 12 residues. In DNA, the CDR3 is TGTGCCAGCAGCGGAGGAACGGAGACCCAGTACTTC. Its translation: CASSGGTETQYF.

This chain connects TRBV19 to TRBJ2-5; D gene uncertain. This CDR3 spans 13 amino acids. Germline values: CDR1 LNHDA, CDR2 SQIVND (reference sequence). With 3 bases removed from V and 5 bases from J, the gap between germline ends came to 10 bases. The CDR3 nucleotides read TGTGCCAGTAGTATTCGAAGTCGGGAGACCCAGTACTTC. This gives the protein CASSIRSRETQYF.

The chain is built from TRBV6-5 and TRBJ1-4, with D possibly TRBD1 on 5 matching bases. Trimming left V 7 bases short and J 4 bases short, with 16 bases between. Germline CDR1 is MNHEY and CDR2 is SVGAGI. The CDR3 is 15 amino acids. CDR3 sequence: CASKGRRLLNEKLFF. The CDR3 DNA reads as TGTGCCAGCAAGGGACGGCGGTTACTTAATGAAAAACTGTTTTTT.

V usage is TRBV2 and J usage is TRBJ2-7, with 7 bases fitting TRBD1. The J segment lost 9 bases and the V segment lost 4 bases, leaving 15 bases of the junction unmatched. CDR3 length: 15 amino acids. Germline V gives CDR1 SNHLY, CDR2 FYNNEI. The CDR3 DNA follows: TGTGCCAGCAGTGGTCCGGGGACAGAGTTCATCGGGCAGTACTTC. Protein sequence: CASSGPGTEFIGQYF.

The chain couples TRBV11-3 to TRBJ2-1; TRBD2 might be the D (6 bases). Germline V CDR1 and CDR2: SGHNT, YENEEA. This CDR3 region has 15 residues. V shed 1 base and J shed 8 bases, with 15 bases lying between them. As DNA, the CDR3 is TGTGCCAGCAGCTTAGGACGCGGGGCTGGCGATGAGCAGTTCTTC. Translated: CASSLGRGAGDEQFF.

The chain has TRBV5-5 and TRBJ2-5; 10 bases line up with TRBD1. Trimming at V came to 4 bases and at J to 4 bases, leaving 7 bases not matched to a gene. CDR1 and CDR2 from the germline V gene are SGHKS and YYEKEE (reference sequence). The CDR3 totals 15 residues. The CDR3, as DNA: TGTGCCAGCAGCACCTTCGACAGGGGGCGAGAGACCCAGTACTTC. Translating gives CASSTFDRGRETQYF.

The CDR3: CASSEIGPQQETQYF. In DNA, the CDR3 is TGTGCCAGCAGTGAAATCGGCCCTCAACAAGAGACCCAGTACTTC. The gene calls are TRBV2 and TRBJ2-5; D is uncertain. This CDR3 spans 15 amino acids. Germline V gives CDR1 SNHLY, CDR2 FYNNEI. Trimming shortened V by 2 bases and J by 2 bases, and 12 bases separated the two germline ends.

This chain links TRBV4-3 with TRBJ2-7; D is undetermined. The CDR3 contains 13 residues. V lost 4 bases and J lost 0, with 7 bases in between. Per germline, CDR1 LGHNA and CDR2 YSLEER. DNA for the CDR3: TGCGCCAGCAGCCTCCTTCGCTCCTACGAGCAGTACTTC. Translating gives CASSLLRSYEQYF.

The chain uses TRBV20-1 and TRBJ2-7; D is undetermined. This CDR3 is built from 11 residues. Per the germline V gene, CDR1 is DFQATT and CDR2 is SNEGSKA (reference sequence). Trimming pared 4 bases from V and 7 bases from J, leaving 11 bases between. In DNA form, the CDR3 reads TGCAGTGCTACGAGACGGGTGGAGCAGTACTTC. Translation: CSATRRVEQYF.

The chain links TRBV9 to TRBJ2-1, with 9 bases aligning to TRBD2. CDR3 length: 15 amino acids. The V and J ends lost 0 bases and 10 bases, in that order; junction bases with no gene match: 8. Germline V gives CDR1 SGDLS, CDR2 YYNGEE. The CDR3 nucleotides are TGTGCCAGCAGCGTAGGGCCTAGCGGGGCCTTCGAGCAGTTCTTC. It specifies CASSVGPSGAFEQFF.

CDR3: CASTQDGREEQYF. DNA of the CDR3: TGTGCCAGTACCCAGGACGGCAGGGAGGAGCAGTACTTC. This sequence joins TRBV28 and TRBJ2-7; the D call may be TRBD1 or TRBD2 (5 bases each). Trimming took off 9 bases at V and 7 bases at J, with 19 bases between the two ends. This CDR3 is 13 amino acids long. CDR1 and CDR2 (germline): MDHEN, SYDVKM.

The rearrangement joins TRBV7-2 to TRBJ1-1; D remains ambiguous. V dropped 1 base and J dropped 3 bases, with 18 bases sitting between them. CDR3 length equals 17 residues. Germline V gene sequence: CDR1 SGHTA, CDR2 FQGNSA. The CDR3 region has the DNA TGTGCCAGCAGCTTAGGGCAGTCACCCTTCGGGGACACTGAAGCTTTCTTT. It codes for CASSLGQSPFGDTEAFF.

The CDR3 bases are TGTGCCAGCAGCTTAGGTGGGGGAGGCTCCTACAATGAGCAGTTCTTC. This gives the protein CASSLGGGGSYNEQFF. The chain employs TRBV7-2 and TRBJ2-1; tentatively, D is TRBD2 (6 bases). CDR1 and CDR2 (germline): SGHTA, FQGNSA. The V end lost 1 base, the J end lost 0 bases, and 10 bases lay between the germline ends. This CDR3 has 16 amino acids.